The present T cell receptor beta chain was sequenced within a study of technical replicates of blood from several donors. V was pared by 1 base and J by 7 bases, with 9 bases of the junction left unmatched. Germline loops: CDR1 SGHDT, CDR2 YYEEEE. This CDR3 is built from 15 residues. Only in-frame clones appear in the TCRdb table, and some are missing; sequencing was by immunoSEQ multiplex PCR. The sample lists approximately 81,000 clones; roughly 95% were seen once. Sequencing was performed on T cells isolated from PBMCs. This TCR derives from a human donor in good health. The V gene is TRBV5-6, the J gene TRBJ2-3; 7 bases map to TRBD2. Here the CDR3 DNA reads TGTGCCAGCAGCTTGCTGACTAGCAGTTGGTATACGCAGTATTTT. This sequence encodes CASSLLTSSWYTQYF.